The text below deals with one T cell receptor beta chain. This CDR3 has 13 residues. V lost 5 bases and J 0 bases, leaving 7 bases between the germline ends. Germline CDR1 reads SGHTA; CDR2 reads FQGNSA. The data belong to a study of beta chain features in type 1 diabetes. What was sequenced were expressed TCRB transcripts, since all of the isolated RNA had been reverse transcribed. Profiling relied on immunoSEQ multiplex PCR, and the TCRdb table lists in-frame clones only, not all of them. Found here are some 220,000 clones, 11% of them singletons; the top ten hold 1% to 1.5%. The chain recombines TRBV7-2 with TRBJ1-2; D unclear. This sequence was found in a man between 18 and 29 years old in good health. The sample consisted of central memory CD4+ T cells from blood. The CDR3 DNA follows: TGTGCCAGCAGCCCCGAAGCTAACTATGGCTACACCTTC. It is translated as CASSPEANYGYTF.